This paragraph covers one TCR beta chain sequence. What it binds is not known. Germline V gene data show CDR1 as KGHSH and CDR2 as LQKENI. The CDR3 extends over 13 amino acids. Trimming removed 6 bases at V and 4 bases at J, with 10 bases between. The data derive from a study of T cells in localized non-small cell lung cancer. Libraries were prepared by immunoSEQ multiplex PCR; TCRdb keeps only in-frame clonotypes and omits some of them. Here the sample spans more than 2,500 clones, around 40% being singletons. Points from the study as a whole: Uninvolved adjacent lung had more T cell clonality than any other tissue, topping tumor. Because sequencing included only one region (of the tumor), heterogeneity remains possible.

The starting material was lung tumor tissue, obtained before any cancer treatment. The rearrangement joins TRBV18 to TRBJ1-5; possibly TRBD1 for D (5 bases). The TCR originated in a woman aged 35 to 69 with stage II squamous cell lung carcinoma. The CDR3: CASSLGENQPQHF. DNA of the CDR3: TGTGCCAGCTCCCTGGGGGAGAATCAGCCCCAGCATTTT.